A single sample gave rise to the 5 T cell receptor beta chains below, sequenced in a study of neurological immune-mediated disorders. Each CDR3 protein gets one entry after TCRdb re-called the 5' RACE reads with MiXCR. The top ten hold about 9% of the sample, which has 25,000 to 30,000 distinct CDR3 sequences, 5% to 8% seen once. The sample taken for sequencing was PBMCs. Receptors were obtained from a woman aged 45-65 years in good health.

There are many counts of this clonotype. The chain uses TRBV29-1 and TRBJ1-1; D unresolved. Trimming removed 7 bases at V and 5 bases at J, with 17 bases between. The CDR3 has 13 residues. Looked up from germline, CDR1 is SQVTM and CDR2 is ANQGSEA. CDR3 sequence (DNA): TGCAGCGCCGGACGGGCAATGGGAACTGAAGCTTTCTTT. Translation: CSAGRAMGTEAFF.

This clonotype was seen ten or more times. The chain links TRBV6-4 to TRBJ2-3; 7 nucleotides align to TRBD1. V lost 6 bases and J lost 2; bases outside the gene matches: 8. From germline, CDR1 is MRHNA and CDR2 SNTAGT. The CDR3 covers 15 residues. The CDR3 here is CASRGTDRPTDTQYF. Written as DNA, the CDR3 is TGTGCCAGCAGAGGGACGGACAGGCCCACAGATACGCAGTATTTT.

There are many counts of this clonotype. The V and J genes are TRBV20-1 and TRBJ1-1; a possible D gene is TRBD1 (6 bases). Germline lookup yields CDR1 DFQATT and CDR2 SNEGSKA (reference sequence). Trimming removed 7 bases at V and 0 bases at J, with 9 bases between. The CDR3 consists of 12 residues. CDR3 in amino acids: CSGRTVNTEAFF. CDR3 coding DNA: TGCAGTGGCCGGACAGTGAACACTGAAGCTTTCTTT.

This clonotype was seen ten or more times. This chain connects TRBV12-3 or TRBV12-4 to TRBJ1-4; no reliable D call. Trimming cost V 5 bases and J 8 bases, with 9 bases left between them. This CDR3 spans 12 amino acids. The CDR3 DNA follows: TGTGCCAGCAGTCGAAAGGAGGAAAAACTGTTTTTT. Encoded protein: CASSRKEEKLFF.

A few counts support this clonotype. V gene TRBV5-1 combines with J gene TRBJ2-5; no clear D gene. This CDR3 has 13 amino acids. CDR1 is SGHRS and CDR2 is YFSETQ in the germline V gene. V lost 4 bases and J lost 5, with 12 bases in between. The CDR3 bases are TGCGCCAGCAGCCCGGCCCCCCGGGAGACCCAGTACTTC. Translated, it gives CASSPAPRETQYF.